These 17 T cell receptor beta chains were all obtained from the same sample, sequenced in a study of T-cell reconstitution after alpha-beta-depleted transplantation in children. During its preparation, the TCRbeta library received unique molecular identifiers. TCRdb re-called the PCR reads through MiXCR, storing one row per CDR3 protein. The sample consists of some 600,000 distinct CDR3 sequences, over 10% of them appearing once. The source was PBMCs, mostly from graft donor cells, collected 360 days after TCRalphabeta/CD19-depleted stem cell transplant. The receptor set was obtained from a male patient aged 10-17 years who had a stem cell transplant for acute myeloid leukemia, so the T cells may come from the graft donor.

The chain employs TRBV6-1 and TRBJ2-7; D unclear. The CDR3 totals 14 residues. CDR1 MNHNS and CDR2 SASEGT come from the germline V gene. Trimming cost V 5 bases and J 0 bases, with 11 bases left between them. CDR3 amino acids: CASSRQVDSYEQYF. In DNA form, the CDR3 reads TGTGCCAGCAGTCGTCAGGTAGACTCCTACGAGCAGTACTTC.

This clonotype occurred many times. This sequence joins TRBV28 and TRBJ1-2; TRBD1 aligns across 7 bases. CDR3 length: 17 amino acids. Germline V gene data show CDR1 as MDHEN and CDR2 as SYDVKM. V lost 8 bases to trimming and J lost 1 base; unmatched junction nucleotides: 16. The chain's CDR3 is CASLENGAGGVNYGYTF. CDR3 in DNA: TGTGCCAGCTTAGAAAACGGGGCAGGGGGAGTTAACTATGGCTACACCTTC.

This clonotype was found many times. The CDR3 DNA sequence: TGTGCCAGCAGGTCGGGAAGCTCCTACGAGCAGTACTTC. Its protein is CASRSGSSYEQYF. The gene calls are TRBV28 and TRBJ2-7; D is perhaps TRBD2 (5 bases). The germline V and J ends were trimmed by 6 bases and 0 bases, with 9 bases remaining between them. Germline V gene sequence: CDR1 MDHEN, CDR2 SYDVKM. There are 13 residues in the CDR3.

J is TRBJ2-7 and V is TRBV5-1; D tentatively reads TRBD1 or TRBD2 (5 bases each). V lost 2 bases to trimming and J lost 5 bases, with 17 bases between them. CDR1 is SGHRS and CDR2 is YFSETQ in the germline V gene. The CDR3 is made up of 15 amino acids. CDR3 sequence reads: CASSFFGTLANEQYF. The CDR3 nucleotides read TGCGCCAGCAGCTTCTTCGGGACGCTCGCGAACGAGCAGTACTTC.

This clonotype was seen a few times. The V call is TRBV14, the J call TRBJ1-3; D unclear. The CDR3 sequence is 16 residues long. Trimming took 0 bases from V and 4 from J, leaving 13 bases between them. CDR1 is SGHDN and CDR2 is FVKESK in the germline V gene. CDR3 loop: CASSQDLSFRGNTIYF. The CDR3 nucleotides are TGTGCCAGCAGCCAAGATCTGTCATTCCGAGGAAACACCATATATTTT.

The genes are TRBV5-1 and TRBJ2-7; D unresolved. The CDR3 extends over 17 amino acids. Germline V lookup: CDR1 SGHRS, CDR2 YFSETQ. Trimming left V 2 bases short and J 4 bases short, with 22 bases between. The CDR3 here is CASSFYDNLPRAYEQYF. The CDR3 DNA is TGCGCCAGCAGCTTCTACGACAACCTCCCTCGGGCGTACGAGCAGTACTTC. The full variable domain, its missing parts supplied by reference TRBV5-1 and TRBJ2-7, is KAGVTQTPRYLIKTRGQQVTLSCSPISGHRSVSWYQQTPGQGLQFLFEYFSETQRNKGNFPGRFSGRQFSNSRSEMNVSTLELGDSALYLCASSFYDNLPRAYEQYFGPGTRLTVT.

This clonotype was seen at least ten times. The chain has TRBV7-2 and TRBJ2-5; D ambiguous. The CDR3 has 12 amino acids. Germline values: CDR1 SGHTA, CDR2 FQGNSA. Trimming took off 3 bases at V and 4 bases at J, with 6 bases between the two ends. The DNA of the CDR3 is TGTGCCAGCAGCTTGTCCGCAGAGACCCAGTACTTC. Encoded protein: CASSLSAETQYF.

This chain links TRBV3-1 with TRBJ2-3; 10 nucleotides line up with TRBD2. CDR1 is LGHDT, CDR2 YNNKEL, per germline (reference sequence). The CDR3 length is 18 residues. After removal of 0 bases from V and 0 bases from J, the junction contained 6 bases not matched to a gene. CDR3 DNA: TGTGCCAGCAGCCAAGACCCCTGGACTAGCGGAAGCACAGATACGCAGTATTTT. It codes for CASSQDPWTSGSTDTQYF.

The gene calls are TRBV7-9 and TRBJ2-3; D not resolved. V was clipped by 5 bases and J by 2 bases, with 14 bases between them. CDR1 SEHNR and CDR2 FQNEAQ come from the germline V gene (reference sequence). The CDR3 contains 15 residues. CDR3 sequence reads: CASSPAIALTDTQYF. Here the CDR3 DNA reads TGTGCCAGCAGCCCAGCCATCGCCCTCACAGATACGCAGTATTTT.

On this clonotype: The junction does not match germline at one end; this may be a read error. V and J are TRBV7-7 and TRBJ2-5, with D maybe TRBD2 (7 bases). This CDR3 is 15 amino acids long. Germline CDR1 is SSHAT and CDR2 is FNYEAQ (reference sequence). In nucleotides, the CDR3 is TGTGCTAGCAGCTTAGTCCGGGGGGCCCAAGAGACCCAGTACTTC. It specifies CASSLVRGAQETQYF.

In DNA, the CDR3 is TGTGCCAGCAGCAGGGGGACTAGCGGGGTCAACAATGAGCAGTTCTTC. This translates into CASSRGTSGVNNEQFF. V usage is TRBV7-9 and J usage is TRBJ2-1; 13 bases map to TRBD2. Germline lookup yields CDR1 SEHNR and CDR2 FQNEAQ (reference sequence). V gave up 5 bases and J gave up 5 bases; unmatched junction bases: 6. This CDR3 has 16 amino acids.

There are a few counts of this clonotype. The V gene is TRBV3-1, the J gene TRBJ2-1, with D hard to call. This CDR3 contains 12 residues. Germline V lookup: CDR1 LGHDT, CDR2 YNNKEL (reference sequence). V lost 3 bases and J lost 8, with 8 bases in between. The CDR3 DNA sequence: TGTGCCAGCAGCCACATCGCTGATGAGCAGTTCTTC. It codes for CASSHIADEQFF.

The chain combines TRBV20-1 with TRBJ1-5; D remains unclear. Deletions cut 3 bases from V and 0 bases from J, with 12 bases between. The CDR3 has 15 residues. Per germline, CDR1 DFQATT and CDR2 SNEGSKA (reference sequence). DNA for the CDR3: TGCAGTGCTAGTAGTTTGGTATATAGCAATCAGCCCCAGCATTTT. The encoded protein is CSASSLVYSNQPQHF.

J is TRBJ2-1 and V is TRBV11-1; 7 nucleotides agree with TRBD1. Trimming cost V 5 bases and J 0 bases; bases outside gene matches: 16. The CDR3 runs to 19 residues. Germline loops: CDR1 SGHAT, CDR2 FQDESV (reference sequence). CDR3 sequence reads: CASSERLGEGAGSYNEQFF. Here the CDR3 DNA reads TGTGCCAGCAGCGAGCGCCTTGGTGAGGGGGCAGGCTCCTACAATGAGCAGTTCTTC. The whole variable domain, remainder taken from reference TRBV11-1 and TRBJ2-1, is EAEVAQSPRYKITEKSQAVAFWCDPISGHATLYWYRQILGQGPELLVQFQDESVVDDSQLPKDRFSAERLKGVDSTLKIQPAELGDSAMYLCASSERLGEGAGSYNEQFFGPGTRLTVL.

In DNA, the CDR3 is TGTGCCAGCTCGCGAGCGGGGACGGGGATCCAAGAGACCCAGTACTTC. Protein product: CASSRAGTGIQETQYF. This chain uses TRBV18 with TRBJ2-5; 7 bases align to TRBD2. This CDR3 is built from 16 residues. V gave up 6 bases and J gave up 1 base; unmatched junction bases: 11. CDR1 is KGHSH, CDR2 LQKENI, per germline.

The V gene is TRBV29-1, the J gene TRBJ2-3; TRBD1 might be the D (5 bases). The CDR3 runs to 14 residues. The V gene lost 1 base and the J gene lost 1 base, with 9 bases spanning the gap. The V gene's germline CDR1 is SQVTM and CDR2 ANQGSEA. CDR3 loop: CSVEAGFRTDTQYF. In DNA, the CDR3 is TGCAGCGTTGAAGCAGGGTTCCGCACAGATACGCAGTATTTT.

This clonotype was recorded at least ten times. The genes are TRBV29-1 and TRBJ2-5; no clear D gene. Germline-derived CDR1 and CDR2 are SQVTM and ANQGSEA. The CDR3 has 15 amino acids. Trimming stripped 0 bases from V and 5 bases from J, with 16 bases between. CDR3 residues: CSVEDTRPMEETQYF. The CDR3 region has the DNA TGCAGCGTTGAAGATACGAGACCTATGGAGGAGACCCAGTACTTC.